These 19 T cell receptor beta chains were sequenced from one sample in a study of blood T cell repertoires in COVID-19. Some clones are missing from TCRdb's copy, which holds only in-frame ones; the method was immunoSEQ multiplex PCR. This sample carries tens of thousands of clones, around 86% of them seen once, and the ten largest clones take 3.5%. Sequenced sample: peripheral blood. The source of these receptors is a woman older than 75 with acute or convalescent COVID-19.

The chain employs TRBV4-3 and TRBJ1-4; D might be TRBD1 (5 bases). V lost 0 bases and J lost 0, with 14 bases in between. This CDR3 has 18 residues. Germline lookup yields CDR1 LGHNA and CDR2 YSLEER. The DNA for the CDR3 is TGCGCCAGCAGCCAAGACAGGGCCCCCCTAACAACTAATGAAAAACTGTTTTTT. This gives the protein CASSQDRAPLTTNEKLFF.

V gene TRBV9 combines with J gene TRBJ1-4; no clear D. The CDR3 is 16 amino acids. V was clipped by 4 bases and J by 6 bases, with 19 bases between them. Germline lookup yields CDR1 SGDLS and CDR2 YYNGEE. CDR3 sequence reads: CASSPTEGNYYEKLFF. The DNA of the CDR3 is TGTGCCAGCAGCCCCACCGAGGGAAATTACTATGAAAAACTGTTTTTT.

V and J are TRBV18 and TRBJ1-2; 10 positions agree with TRBD1. The CDR3 runs to 16 residues. V lost 4 bases and J lost 8; bases outside the gene matches: 13. Germline CDR1 is KGHSH and CDR2 is LQKENI. The CDR3 DNA sequence: TGTGCCAGCTCACACTCGACAGGGGGCGTCGCCTACGGCTACACCTTC. It translates to CASSHSTGGVAYGYTF.

The V gene is TRBV5-1, the J gene TRBJ1-2; TRBD1 matches 10 bases. This CDR3 is built from 15 residues. Unmatched junction bases numbered 8, after V lost 2 bases and J lost 7 bases. Germline CDR1 reads SGHRS; CDR2 reads YFSETQ. CDR3 sequence (DNA): TGCGCCAGCAGCTTAGGCGACAGGGGGCTACGTGGCTACACCTTC. This codes for CASSLGDRGLRGYTF.

This clone was detected a few times. The rearrangement joins TRBV30 to TRBJ1-5; 9 bases map to TRBD1. The V and J ends lost 2 bases and 7 bases, in that order; junction bases with no gene match: 6. This CDR3 has 14 amino acids. Germline assignment: CDR1 GTSNPN and CDR2 SVGIG (reference sequence). CDR3 DNA sequence: TGTGCCTGGAGTACTGGACAGGGGAGCCAGCCCCAGCATTTT. Translated: CAWSTGQGSQPQHF.

J is TRBJ2-1 and V is TRBV14; TRBD1 agrees at 7 bases. Germline V lookup: CDR1 SGHDN, CDR2 FVKESK. The CDR3 covers 16 residues. V shed 5 bases, J shed 4 bases, and the junction held 11 bases outside the gene matches. The CDR3 protein is CASSSLDRVLYNEQFF. Here the CDR3 DNA reads TGTGCCAGCAGCAGTTTAGACAGGGTGTTATACAATGAGCAGTTCTTC.

The chain has TRBV27 and TRBJ1-1; 7 nucleotides agree with TRBD1. V dropped 2 bases and J dropped 5; count of bases not matched to a gene: 5. CDR1 is MNHEY, CDR2 SMNVEV, per germline (reference sequence). CDR3 length equals 14 residues. CDR3 sequence: CASSLAQGRTEAFF. CDR3 sequence (DNA): TGTGCCAGCAGTTTAGCACAGGGGAGGACTGAAGCTTTCTTT.

The V and J genes are TRBV2 and TRBJ2-2, with TRBD2 matching 12 bases. CDR3 length equals 16 residues. The ends lost 7 bases at V and 5 bases at J; junction bases unmatched: 8. Germline V lookup: CDR1 SNHLY, CDR2 FYNNEI. The CDR3, as DNA: TGTGCCAGCACGAGACTAGCGGGAGTTGGTACCGGGGAGCTGTTTTTT. Its protein product is CASTRLAGVGTGELFF.

CDR3 sequence (DNA): TGTGCCAGCAGCCAAGTGAGCGGGAGGAGTTCCTCCTACAATGAGCAGTTCTTC. Amino acids: CASSQVSGRSSSYNEQFF. This chain joins TRBV3-1 (or the pseudogene TRBV3-2) and TRBJ2-1; TRBD2 matches 9 bases. The V gene end was trimmed by 1 base and the J gene end by 0 bases; junction bases not matched to a gene: 7. This CDR3 comprises 18 residues. Germline values: CDR1 LGHDT, CDR2 YNNKEL (reference sequence).

The chain has TRBV28 and TRBJ2-7, with 11 bases matching TRBD2. The ends lost 5 bases at V and 1 base at J; junction bases unmatched: 4. This CDR3 spans 15 amino acids. Germline V gene data show CDR1 as MDHEN and CDR2 as SYDVKM. This CDR3 reads CASSPGTSGSYEQYF. The CDR3 region has the DNA TGTGCCAGCAGTCCAGGGACTAGCGGATCCTACGAGCAGTACTTC.

V is TRBV5-4 and J is TRBJ2-1; TRBD2 aligns across 9 bases. The CDR3 length is 15 residues. Losses at the gene ends were 4 bases for V and 3 bases for J; bases not matched to a gene: 5. CDR1 and CDR2 from the germline V gene are SGHNT and YYREEE (reference sequence). This CDR3 reads CASSPKREVYNEQFF. The CDR3 DNA reads TGTGCCAGCAGCCCTAAGCGGGAGGTCTACAATGAGCAGTTCTTC.

This clone was detected only a few times. The chain combines TRBV30 with TRBJ2-7; D is undetermined. This CDR3 spans 13 amino acids. With 0 bases removed from V and 3 bases from J, the gap between germline ends came to 9 bases. Germline CDR1 and CDR2: GTSNPN and SVGIG (reference sequence). As DNA, the CDR3 is TGTGCCTGGAGTGTAGGCGGTTTCTACGAGCAGTACTTC. Translating it yields CAWSVGGFYEQYF.

This sequence joins TRBV18 and TRBJ2-1; 13 nucleotides align to TRBD2. Germline CDR1 reads KGHSH; CDR2 reads LQKENI. This CDR3 comprises 16 residues. The V gene end was trimmed by 4 bases and the J gene end by 6 bases; junction bases not matched to a gene: 6. Here the CDR3 reads CASSLGRTSGGNEQFF. The CDR3 DNA follows: TGTGCCAGCTCACTTGGACGGACTAGCGGGGGCAATGAGCAGTTCTTC.

The chain recombines TRBV9 with TRBJ1-1, with 8 bases matching TRBD1. This CDR3 spans 13 amino acids. Germline trimming cut 3 bases from V and 7 bases from J; bases unmatched to any gene: 5. CDR1 and CDR2 from the germline V gene are SGDLS and YYNGEE. The CDR3 reads CASSAQGAGEAFF. The CDR3 region has the DNA TGTGCCAGCAGCGCCCAGGGGGCGGGTGAAGCTTTCTTT.

This chain connects TRBV18 to TRBJ2-7, with 7 bases aligning to TRBD1. J lost 4 bases, V lost 3 bases, and 9 bases had no gene match. This CDR3 has 15 amino acids. The germline V gene has CDR1 KGHSH and CDR2 LQKENI. The CDR3 sequence: CASSPPGTAKYEQYF. Written as DNA, the CDR3 is TGTGCCAGCTCACCCCCCGGGACAGCTAAATACGAGCAGTACTTC.

The chain links TRBV18 to TRBJ2-2; the match to TRBD1 covers 9 bases. The CDR3 covers 17 residues. Germline V gene lookup returns CDR1 KGHSH and CDR2 LQKENI. J lost 4 bases, V lost 2 bases, and 8 bases had no gene match. The CDR3 spells CASSPATGQGITGELFF. CDR3 DNA sequence: TGTGCCAGCTCACCAGCTACGGGACAGGGCATCACCGGGGAGCTGTTTTTT.

Notes on this clone: This same CDR3 is encoded by further DNA sequences in the sample. The chain links TRBV27 to TRBJ2-2, with a possible D match to TRBD1 (6 bases). Looked up from germline, CDR1 is MNHEY and CDR2 is SMNVEV (reference sequence). V was trimmed by 4 bases and J by 3 bases, leaving 9 bases between them. CDR3 length: 14 amino acids. The CDR3 DNA sequence: TGTGCCAGCAGTTACAGGGAGTACACCGGGGAGCTGTTTTTT. Protein: CASSYREYTGELFF.

The chain couples TRBV29-1 to TRBJ1-5; 9 bases are a match to TRBD1. The CDR3 covers 13 residues. The V gene end was trimmed by 6 bases and the J gene end by 3 bases; junction bases not matched to a gene: 3. Germline V gene data show CDR1 as SQVTM and CDR2 as ANQGSEA. Here the CDR3 reads CSVGDRANQPQHF. In DNA, the CDR3 is TGCAGCGTGGGGGACAGGGCCAATCAGCCCCAGCATTTT.

This chain's CDR3 is CASSFGRADEQFF. The CDR3 DNA follows: TGTGCCAGCAGTTTCGGGAGAGCCGATGAGCAGTTCTTC. The genes are TRBV27 and TRBJ2-1; tentatively, D is TRBD2 (6 bases). The length of the CDR3 is 13 residues. Germline-derived CDR1 and CDR2 are MNHEY and SMNVEV (reference sequence). V was cut by 3 bases and J by 8 bases, with 11 bases left in between.